Below, 9 T cell receptor beta chains from the same sample are listed, as sequenced in a study of Graves' ophthalmopathy and Graves' hyperthyroidism. Investigators amplified TCR beta CDR3 regions from RNA transcripts. First-round RT-PCR relied on HTBI primers, and a second-round multiplex PCR came next. TCRdb reanalysed the multiplex PCR reads using MiXCR and keeps one entry per CDR3 protein. The sample carries 400,000 to 500,000 distinct CDR3 sequences, 21% recorded once. Sequencing used peripheral blood. These receptor sequences come from a woman under 30 with stable Graves' hyperthyroidism.

The rearrangement uses TRBV24-1 and TRBJ1-2; TRBD1 is a possible D gene (6 bases). This CDR3 has 15 residues. Trimming cost V 2 bases and J 3 bases, with 12 bases left between them. Looked up from germline, CDR1 is KGHDR and CDR2 is SFDVKD. CDR3 protein: CATSDSQGFDYGYTF. In DNA, the CDR3 is TGTGCCACCAGTGATTCACAGGGTTTCGACTATGGCTACACCTTC.

This clonotype was counted ten times or more. A much more abundant neighbour one base away suggests this may be a read error. The chain employs TRBV20-1 and TRBJ2-7; D perhaps matches TRBD2 (5 bases). The CDR3 spans 15 residues. Germline CDR1 and CDR2: DFQATT and SNEGSKA (reference sequence). The CDR3 nucleotides are TGCAGTGCTAGAGATACTAGGAGCTTTCACTACGGGCAGTACTTC. Its protein is CSARDTRSFHYGQYF.

This clonotype was picked up many times. The genes are TRBV7-2 and TRBJ2-5; D uncertain. The CDR3 loop spans 13 amino acids. Trimming shortened V by 5 bases and J by 5 bases, and 12 bases separated the two germline ends. Germline loops: CDR1 SGHTA, CDR2 FQGNSA. The chain's CDR3 is CASSARPWETQYF. The CDR3 DNA follows: TGTGCCAGCAGCGCGCGACCGTGGGAGACCCAGTACTTC.

This clonotype was counted ten times or more. CDR3 DNA: TGTGCCAGCAGCAAATCTGGGGCCAACGTCCTGACTTTC. It specifies CASSKSGANVLTF. The rearrangement links TRBV11-2 to TRBJ2-6; no definite D call. The ends were cut back, 5 bases at V and 1 base at J, with 3 bases in the middle. CDR3 length: 13 amino acids. Looked up from germline, CDR1 is SGHAT and CDR2 is FQNNGV.

This clonotype occurred many times. The V gene is TRBV6-5, the J gene TRBJ1-2; D possibly corresponds to TRBD1 (6 bases). CDR1 and CDR2 (germline): MNHEY, SVGAGI. This CDR3 has 15 amino acids. Trimming stripped 0 bases from V and 8 bases from J, with 16 bases between. The CDR3 DNA reads TGTGCCAGCAGTTACTCGGTAGGGGCTGGGGGCGGCTACACCTTC. This codes for CASSYSVGAGGGYTF.

The gene calls are TRBV6-1 and TRBJ2-7; tentatively, D is TRBD1 (6 bases). In germline, CDR1 is MNHNS, CDR2 SASEGT. The length of the CDR3 is 12 residues. The ends were cut back, 7 bases at V and 4 bases at J, with 11 bases in the middle. CDR3 in amino acids: CASNSGDYEQYF. The CDR3, as DNA: TGTGCCAGCAACTCAGGGGATTACGAGCAGTACTTC.

This clonotype was recorded at least ten times. V usage is TRBV6-5 and J usage is TRBJ2-7, with a weak D call TRBD1 (5 bases). Trimming shortened V by 10 bases and J by 2 bases, and 21 bases separated the two germline ends. CDR1 is MNHEY and CDR2 is SVGAGI in the germline V gene. The CDR3 length is 15 residues. The DNA of the CDR3 is TGTGCCACCGATAGTAGAGTAGGGGTTCCCTACGAGCAGTACTTC. This sequence encodes CATDSRVGVPYEQYF.

About this clonotype: This may stem from a read error, because a much larger clone lies one nucleotide away. It is likely a read error, because the conserved phenylalanine at the end of the CDR3 is missing. The chain is built from TRBV12-3 or TRBV12-4 and TRBJ2-5; D is perhaps TRBD2 (6 bases). With 3 bases removed from V and 4 bases from J, the gap between germline ends came to 12 bases. The CDR3 runs 14 residues. CDR3 sequence: CASSLGLGRETQYS. CDR3 sequence (DNA): TGTGCCAGCAGTTTGGGACTCGGTAGAGAGACCCAGTACTCC.

The chain combines TRBV5-1 with TRBJ1-1; 7 nucleotides agree with TRBD1. Germline loops: CDR1 SGHRS, CDR2 YFSETQ. The junction had 8 bases not matched to a gene; V was cut back by 2 bases and J by 7 bases. This CDR3 has 14 amino acids. The chain's CDR3 is CASSLRTGLNEAFF. Here the CDR3 DNA reads TGCGCCAGCAGCTTAAGGACAGGCCTTAATGAAGCTTTCTTT. The complete variable domain, with remaining parts taken from reference TRBV5-1 and TRBJ1-1, reads KAGVTQTPRYLIKTRGQQVTLSCSPISGHRSVSWYQQTPGQGLQFLFEYFSETQRNKGNFPGRFSGRQFSNSRSEMNVSTLELGDSALYLCASSLRTGLNEAFFGQGTRLTVV.